This T cell receptor beta chain was captured in a study of beta chain features in type 1 diabetes. Regarding the study as a whole: Patients with Type 1 diabetes showed moderately but significantly shorter TCRB CDR3s in all four CD4+ subsets. A definitive answer on HLA type influencing TCRB rearrangement was not reached here.

The investigators reverse transcribed all of the isolated RNA, so they sequenced expressed TCRB transcripts. The table came from immunoSEQ multiplex PCR; TCRdb's copy has only in-frame clones and leaves some out. The table has hundreds of thousands of clones, around 15% seen once. The CDR3 loop spans 13 amino acids. Germline CDR1 and CDR2: MNHEY and SVGAGI. Trimming took 5 bases from V and 8 from J, leaving 12 bases between them. As to this clone: Its antigen is undetermined.

This receptor was obtained from a man aged 18 to 29 in good health. This rearrangement joins TRBV6-5 to TRBJ1-4; D is perhaps TRBD1 (6 bases). The sequencing sample was made of naive CD4+ T cells from blood. The CDR3 here is CASSRGVGEKLFF. The CDR3 nucleotides are TGTGCCAGCAGTAGGGGGGTTGGGGAAAAACTGTTTTTT.